These 3 T cell receptor beta chains share one sample of origin, sequenced in a study of blood T cell repertoires in COVID-19. Repertoires were generated with immunoSEQ multiplex PCR, while TCRdb's copy carries only in-frame clones and drops some. The sample comprises approximately 350,000 clones, around 89% of which are singletons, and around 3% rests with the top ten. The specimen was peripheral blood. Source of these receptors: a woman in her thirties with COVID-19, enrolled during active disease.

The rearrangement links TRBV2 to TRBJ1-2; unclear D gene. Germline-derived CDR1 and CDR2 are SNHLY and FYNNEI. This CDR3 has 13 residues. V was shortened by 2 bases and J by 4 bases, with 8 bases between the two germline ends. The CDR3 sequence is CASSEKILYGYTF. The DNA for the CDR3 is TGTGCCAGCAGTGAAAAAATCCTCTATGGCTACACCTTC.

The V gene is TRBV7-8, the J gene TRBJ1-3; a weak D match, TRBD1 (6 bases). This CDR3 spans 16 amino acids. V shed 5 bases and J shed 0 bases, with 14 bases lying between them. Germline V lookup: CDR1 SGHVS, CDR2 FQNEAQ. CDR3 nucleotide sequence: TGTGCCAGCAGCACGGACAGACTTAACTCTGGAAACACCATATATTTT. Protein: CASSTDRLNSGNTIYF.

The chain employs TRBV19 and TRBJ1-5; 7 bases are shared with TRBD1. The CDR3 covers 16 residues. Trimming at V came to 7 bases and at J to 0 bases, leaving 9 bases not matched to a gene. Germline CDR1 is LNHDA and CDR2 is SQIVND (reference sequence). The CDR3 loop reads CASKTGTFGSNQPQHF. The CDR3 DNA reads TGTGCCAGTAAGACAGGGACATTCGGTAGCAATCAGCCCCAGCATTTT.